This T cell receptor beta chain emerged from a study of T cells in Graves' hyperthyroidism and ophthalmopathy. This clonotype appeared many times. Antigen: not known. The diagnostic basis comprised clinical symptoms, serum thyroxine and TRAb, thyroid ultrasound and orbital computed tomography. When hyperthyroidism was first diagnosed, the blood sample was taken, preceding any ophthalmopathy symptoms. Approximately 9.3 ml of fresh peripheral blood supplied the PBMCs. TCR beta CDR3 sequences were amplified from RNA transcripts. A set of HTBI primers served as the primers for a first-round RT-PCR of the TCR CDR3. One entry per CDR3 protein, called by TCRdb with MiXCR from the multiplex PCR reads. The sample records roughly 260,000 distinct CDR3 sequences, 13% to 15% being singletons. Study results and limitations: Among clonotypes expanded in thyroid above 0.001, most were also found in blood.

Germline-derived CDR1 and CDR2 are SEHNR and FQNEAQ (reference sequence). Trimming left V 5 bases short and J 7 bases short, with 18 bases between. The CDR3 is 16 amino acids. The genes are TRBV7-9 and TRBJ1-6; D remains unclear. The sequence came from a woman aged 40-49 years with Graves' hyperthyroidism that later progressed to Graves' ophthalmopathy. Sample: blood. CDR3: CASSPAFASSNSPLHF. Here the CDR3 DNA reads TGTGCCAGCAGCCCGGCATTCGCTAGTTCCAATTCACCCCTCCACTTT. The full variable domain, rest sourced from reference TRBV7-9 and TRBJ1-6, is DTGVSQNPRHKITKRGQNVTFRCDPISEHNRLYWYRQTLGQGPEFLTYFQNEAQLEKSRLLSDRFSAERPKGSFSTLEIQRTEQGDSAMYLCASSPAFASSNSPLHFGNGTRLTVT.